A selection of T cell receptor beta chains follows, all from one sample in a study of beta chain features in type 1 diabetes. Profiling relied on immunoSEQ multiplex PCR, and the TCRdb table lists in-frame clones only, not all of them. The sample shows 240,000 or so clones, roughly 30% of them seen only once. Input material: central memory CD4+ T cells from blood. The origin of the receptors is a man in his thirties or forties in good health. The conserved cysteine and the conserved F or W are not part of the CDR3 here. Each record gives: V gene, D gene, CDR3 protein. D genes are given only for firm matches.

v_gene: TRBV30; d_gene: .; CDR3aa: AWSADYEQY
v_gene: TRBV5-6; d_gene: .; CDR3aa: ASSFGSGTEF
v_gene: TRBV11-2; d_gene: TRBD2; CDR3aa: ASRSSGYNEQF
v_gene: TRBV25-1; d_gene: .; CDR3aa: ASGPPGSQETQY
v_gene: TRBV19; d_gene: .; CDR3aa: ASRNQNYGYT
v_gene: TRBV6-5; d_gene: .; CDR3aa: ASRQDRVGGELF
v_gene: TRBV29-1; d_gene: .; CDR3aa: SVRKGPQETQY
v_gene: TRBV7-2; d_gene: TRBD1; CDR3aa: ASSTGQGNEAF
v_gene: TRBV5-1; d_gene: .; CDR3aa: ASSSNGQKETQY
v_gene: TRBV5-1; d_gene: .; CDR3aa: ASSWTATDTQY
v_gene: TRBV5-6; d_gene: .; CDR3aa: ASSLRAARGYT
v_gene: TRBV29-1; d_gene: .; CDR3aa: SGGTERERY
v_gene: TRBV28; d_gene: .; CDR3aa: AIHQGGNSPLH
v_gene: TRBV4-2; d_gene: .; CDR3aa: ASSQGQAGGETQY
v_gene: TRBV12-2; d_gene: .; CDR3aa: ASRFGRIPLLQYEQY
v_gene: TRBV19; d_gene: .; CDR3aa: ASSMRPGELF